Listed here are 24 T cell receptor beta chains from one sample, sequenced in a study of blood T cells in healthy people across ages. Through a sample-barcoded 5' primer and a J-beta primer mix, a second PCR was run for 7 to 11 cycles. TCRdb itself ran the 5' RACE reads through MiXCR, one entry per CDR3 protein. In the table there are approximately 900,000 distinct CDR3 sequences, about 27% of which are singletons. The same specimen was also included in a second study, on T cells of mothers and their children.

Material: blood. These TCRs come from a woman aged 35 to 49 in good health.

Remarks on this clonotype: This CDR3 fails to terminate in the conserved phenylalanine or tryptophan, so it likely reflects a read error. It is unclear where the CDR3 begins or ends on the DNA, so no DNA is shown, and the CDR3 is as TCRdb lists it. This chain links TRBV27 with TRBJ2-1; the listed D gene, TRBD1, was not tested against the DNA. Per germline, CDR1 MNHEY and CDR2 SMNVEV (reference sequence). The CDR3 adds up to 15 amino acids, both ends counted. CDR3 region: CASWDRGFDGYTFGS.

The chain carries TRBV27 and TRBJ2-1; 8 bases agree with TRBD1. CDR1 is MNHEY and CDR2 is SMNVEV in the germline V gene (reference sequence). The trim removed 3 bases at V and 7 bases at J, leaving 5 bases unmatched. The CDR3 consists of 14 residues. The chain's CDR3 is CASSLDRANNEQFF. The CDR3 coding sequence is TGTGCCAGCAGTTTGGACAGGGCTAATAATGAGCAGTTCTTC.

About this clonotype itself: A read error may be the cause here, since a much bigger clone is one base away. DNA for the CDR3: TGTGCCAGCAGTTACGACAGGGATCCCTACGAGCAGTACTTC. Translated, it gives CASSYDRDPYEQYF. The chain is built from TRBV6-5 and TRBJ2-7; 7 bases are a match to TRBD1. CDR1 is MNHEY and CDR2 is SVGAGI in the germline V gene. This CDR3 contains 14 residues. With 2 bases clipped from V and 2 bases from J, the junction kept 3 bases outside the gene matches.

This clonotype was found many times. The V gene is TRBV5-1, the J gene TRBJ2-1; 9 bases match TRBD2. After removal of 3 bases from V and 0 bases from J, the junction contained 10 bases not matched to a gene. In germline, CDR1 is SGHRS, CDR2 YFSETQ. The CDR3 extends over 18 amino acids. The CDR3 here is CASSSTILAGSSYNEQFF. CDR3 nucleotide sequence: TGCGCCAGCAGCTCGACCATCCTAGCGGGGAGCTCCTACAATGAGCAGTTCTTC. Looking up the rest from reference TRBV5-1 and TRBJ2-1 gives the full variable domain: KAGVTQTPRYLIKTRGQQVTLSCSPISGHRSVSWYQQTPGQGLQFLFEYFSETQRNKGNFPGRFSGRQFSNSRSEMNVSTLELGDSALYLCASSSTILAGSSYNEQFFGPGTRLTVL.

This clonotype was observed a handful of times. CDR3 sequence: CASSRNPRETNEKLFF. The DNA of the CDR3 is TGCGCCAGCAGCCGTAATCCAAGGGAGACTAATGAAAAACTGTTTTTT. The gene calls are TRBV5-1 and TRBJ1-4; D unresolved. With 4 bases removed from V and 2 bases from J, the gap between germline ends came to 15 bases. CDR1 is SGHRS and CDR2 is YFSETQ in the germline V gene. CDR3 length: 16 amino acids. The full variable domain, with the rest looked up from reference TRBV5-1 and TRBJ1-4, is KAGVTQTPRYLIKTRGQQVTLSCSPISGHRSVSWYQQTPGQGLQFLFEYFSETQRNKGNFPGRFSGRQFSNSRSEMNVSTLELGDSALYLCASSRNPRETNEKLFFGSGTQLSVL.

This clonotype was seen ten or more times. The chain employs TRBV9 and TRBJ2-1; TRBD1 might be the D (6 bases). The germline CDR1 and CDR2 sequences are SGDLS and YYNGEE. This CDR3 has 15 residues. Deletions cut 0 bases from V and 4 bases from J, with 11 bases between. The CDR3 DNA sequence: TGTGCCAGCAGCGTAGGGGCTAGGGGGTACAATGAGCAGTTCTTC. It translates to CASSVGARGYNEQFF.

The chain combines TRBV28 with TRBJ1-2; D not resolved. Germline values: CDR1 MDHEN, CDR2 SYDVKM. The ends were cut back, 2 bases at V and 4 bases at J, with 5 bases in the middle. CDR3 length equals 12 residues. The CDR3 nucleotides read TGTGCCAGCAGTTTACGTCTCTATGGCTACACCTTC. This codes for CASSLRLYGYTF.

The CDR3 sequence is CASSPWAADQPQHF. In DNA, the CDR3 is TGCGCCAGCAGCCCATGGGCAGCTGATCAGCCCCAGCATTTT. V usage is TRBV4-1 and J usage is TRBJ1-5; D gene uncertain. The CDR3 loop spans 14 amino acids. Trimming left V 4 bases short and J 5 bases short, with 12 bases between. The V gene's germline CDR1 is MGHRA and CDR2 YSYEKL.

This rearrangement joins TRBV24-1 to TRBJ1-1; D is possibly TRBD1 (5 bases). V was clipped by 9 bases and J by 0 bases, with 10 bases between them. Looked up from germline, CDR1 is KGHDR and CDR2 is SFDVKD. The CDR3 sequence is 13 residues long. CDR3 DNA sequence: TGTGCCACCCGGGACCCCTTGAACACTGAAGCTTTCTTT. It translates to CATRDPLNTEAFF.

The chain carries TRBV29-1 and TRBJ2-5; maybe TRBD2 (5 bases). Germline assignment: CDR1 SQVTM and CDR2 ANQGSEA. V was cut by 7 bases and J by 3 bases, with 21 bases left in between. The CDR3 has 15 amino acids. DNA for the CDR3: TGCAGCGCAGCTGAGGCGGGTCATTCAAAAGAGACCCAGTACTTC. The encoded protein is CSAAEAGHSKETQYF.

The CDR3 region has the DNA TGCGCCAGCAGCCAAGAAGGACCCCGGGGCAAAAACATTCAGTACTTC. Translation gives CASSQEGPRGKNIQYF. The rearrangement joins TRBV4-3 to TRBJ2-4, with a weak D call TRBD2 (5 bases). CDR3 size: 16 residues. V lost 0 bases, J lost 3 bases, and 12 bases lay in between. Per the germline V gene, CDR1 is LGHNA and CDR2 is YSLEER.

This clonotype was counted a few times. This may stem from a read error, because a much larger clone lies one nucleotide away. V and J are TRBV20-1 and TRBJ2-1; 7 bases line up with TRBD1. Germline CDR1 is DFQATT and CDR2 is SNEGSKA (reference sequence). CDR3 length: 15 residues. The DNA for the CDR3 is TGCAGGGCTAGAGATCTGGACAGGCCTCCTAATGAGCAGTTCTTC. Amino acid sequence: CRARDLDRPPNEQFF.

The CDR3 nucleotides read TGTGCCATCAGTGAGACACCGGGACTAGCTTTTAATGAGCAGTACTTC. This gives the protein CAISETPGLAFNEQYF. J is TRBJ2-7 and V is TRBV10-3; TRBD2 matches 9 bases. The CDR3 length is 16 residues. The germline gives CDR1 ENHRY, CDR2 SYGVKD. With 2 bases clipped from V and 7 bases from J, the junction kept 12 bases outside the gene matches.

Only a few counts were recorded for this clonotype. The gene calls are TRBV7-2 and TRBJ2-7; TRBD1 or TRBD2 may be the D gene (5 bases each). The DNA matches TRBJ2-5 better at its end, which makes the J call doubtful. The CDR3 consists of 14 residues. Germline lookup yields CDR1 SGHTA and CDR2 FQGNSA. CDR3 residues: CASSLLTREETQYF. The CDR3 DNA reads as TGTGCCAGCAGCTTGTTAACCAGGGAGGAGACCCAGTACTTC.

This clonotype showed up just a few times. The rearrangement joins TRBV20-1 to TRBJ1-1; TRBD1 is a possible D gene (5 bases). Germline V lookup: CDR1 DFQATT, CDR2 SNEGSKA (reference sequence). This CDR3 is 16 amino acids long. The CDR3 DNA sequence: TGCAGCCCCGACTATTGGGCAGGGAGTGGGAACACTGAAGCTTTCTTT. It encodes CSPDYWAGSGNTEAFF.

Comments on this clonotype: A much larger clone differs from this one at a single base, so this may be a read error. The chain is built from TRBV4-1 and TRBJ1-1; D is undetermined. This CDR3 region has 14 residues. V was cut by 8 bases and J by 5 bases, with 18 bases left in between. Per the germline V gene, CDR1 is MGHRA and CDR2 is YSYEKL. CDR3 DNA sequence: TGCGCCAGCCGGAAAAGCCCAGAGACAACTGAAGCTTTCTTT. Its translation: CASRKSPETTEAFF.

In its sample, this clonotype was seen many times. V and J are TRBV10-3 and TRBJ2-7; 12 nucleotides align to TRBD1. The CDR3 loop spans 14 amino acids. Germline lookup yields CDR1 ENHRY and CDR2 SYGVKD. V gave up 5 bases and J gave up 6 bases; unmatched junction bases: 5. The CDR3 reads CAISPGTGGREQYF. The CDR3 region has the DNA TGTGCCATCAGTCCCGGGACAGGGGGCCGCGAGCAGTACTTC.

This clonotype was counted only a few times. The CDR3 loop reads CASRTSSGDPYNEQFF. The CDR3 DNA reads TGTGCCAGCAGGACTTCTAGCGGGGACCCATACAATGAGCAGTTCTTC. The gene calls are TRBV6-1 and TRBJ2-1; 9 bases are shared with TRBD2. The J segment lost 4 bases and the V segment lost 6 bases, leaving 10 bases of the junction unmatched. Germline V gene data show CDR1 as MNHNS and CDR2 as SASEGT. The CDR3 covers 16 residues.

As regards this clonotype: With a much larger clone just one base away, this may be a read error. A read error is likely, as this CDR3 ends without the conserved phenylalanine or tryptophan. V usage is TRBV7-3 and J usage is TRBJ1-1; TRBD1 agrees at 9 bases. The CDR3 spans 16 residues. V shed 5 bases, J shed 3 bases, and the junction held 10 bases outside the gene matches. Germline CDR1 and CDR2: SGHTA and FQGTGA. The CDR3 spells CASSPTGGGPDTEAFC. The DNA of the CDR3 is TGTGCCAGCAGCCCTACAGGGGGCGGGCCAGACACTGAAGCTTTCTGT.

The chain has TRBV5-1 and TRBJ2-3; TRBD1 matches 8 bases. From germline, CDR1 is SGHRS and CDR2 YFSETQ. This CDR3 contains 18 residues. V lost 4 bases and J lost 1; bases outside the gene matches: 14. The CDR3 here is CASSTGQAPVGGTDTQYF. CDR3 sequence (DNA): TGCGCCAGCAGCACGGGACAGGCCCCCGTTGGTGGCACAGATACGCAGTATTTT.

This chain joins TRBV4-1 and TRBJ1-1; 7 positions match TRBD1. V lost 3 bases and J lost 4; bases outside the gene matches: 8. There are 15 residues in the CDR3. The germline gives CDR1 MGHRA, CDR2 YSYEKL. CDR3 bases: TGCGCCAGCAGCCAGGACGACAGGGTGGGCACTGAAGCTTTCTTT. This translates into CASSQDDRVGTEAFF.

This clonotype was detected a few times. The chain is built from TRBV12-1 and TRBJ2-5; the table's D call TRBD1 went unverified against the DNA. TRBV12-1 is given as a pseudogene. CDR3 length equals 17 residues. The CDR3 loop reads CASREETGLEIQETQYF. CDR3 coding DNA: TGTGCCAGCAGGGAGGAGACAGGGCTGGAAATCCAAGAGACCCAGTACTTC.

Many counts were recorded for this clonotype. V is TRBV29-1 and J is TRBJ2-5; D could derive from TRBD1 or TRBD2 (5 bases each). CDR3 length: 13 amino acids. Germline assignment: CDR1 SQVTM and CDR2 ANQGSEA. Trimming shortened V by 4 bases and J by 5 bases, and 14 bases separated the two germline ends. Written as DNA, the CDR3 is TGCAGCGTTGGAGGGGCACGGGCGGAGACCCAGTACTTC. Encoded protein: CSVGGARAETQYF.

The chain's CDR3 is CASSPDYFEKLFF. Here the CDR3 DNA reads TGTGCCAGCAGCCCAGATTACTTTGAAAAACTGTTTTTT. This chain links TRBV12-3 or TRBV12-4 with TRBJ1-4; D not certain. The CDR3 runs to 13 residues. Trimming cost V 6 bases and J 7 bases, with 12 bases left between them.